Below, 8 T cell receptor beta chains from the same sample are listed, as sequenced in a study of OX40 agonist ivuxolimab in advanced cancers. Sequencing was performed with immunoSEQ multiplex PCR; in TCRdb, only in-frame clones are kept and a portion is missing. In the table there are about 58,000 clones, approximately 88% of which are singletons. Sequencing used CD4+ or CD8+ T cells sorted from blood, obtained in a trial of the OX40 agonist ivuxolimab. The receptors were sampled from an adult with an advanced solid tumor such as melanoma, head and neck, liver or kidney cancer.

The J gene is TRBJ2-1, the V gene TRBV16; perhaps TRBD2 as D (6 bases). CDR1 is KGHSY, CDR2 FQNENV, per germline. CDR3 length: 13 amino acids. V dropped 2 bases and J dropped 5 bases, with 7 bases sitting between them. This CDR3 reads CASSQGGNNEQFF. In DNA form, the CDR3 reads TGTGCCAGCAGCCAAGGAGGGAACAATGAGCAGTTCTTC.

V usage is TRBV12-5 and J usage is TRBJ2-3, with TRBD1 as a possible D gene (5 bases). In germline, CDR1 is LGHNT, CDR2 FRNRAP. The length of the CDR3 is 14 residues. The ends were cut back, 3 bases at V and 6 bases at J, with 13 bases in the middle. CDR3 sequence (DNA): TGTGCTAGTGGTTTAGACAGTCCGAAGGATACGCAGTATTTT. It yields the protein CASGLDSPKDTQYF.

The rearrangement uses TRBV28 and TRBJ2-7; D uncertain. Germline CDR1 MDHEN, CDR2 SYDVKM. Trimming cost V 6 bases and J 3 bases, with 15 bases left between them. The CDR3 has 14 amino acids. CDR3 protein: CASSLIGYNYEQYF. As DNA, the CDR3 is TGTGCCAGCAGCCTAATAGGGTATAACTACGAGCAGTACTTC.

The chain employs TRBV2 and TRBJ1-4; the match to TRBD1 covers 9 bases. J gave up 7 bases and V 6 bases, and 6 bases lay outside the gene matches. This CDR3 is built from 14 residues. The germline V gene encodes CDR1 SNHLY and CDR2 FYNNEI. The CDR3 loop reads CASRRDRVVEKLFF. The DNA of the CDR3 is TGTGCCAGCAGGCGGGACAGGGTTGTTGAAAAACTGTTTTTT.

The chain is built from TRBV6-1 and TRBJ2-6; no firm D call. V gave up 2 bases and J gave up 0 bases, with 8 bases separating them. The CDR3 runs 16 residues. From germline, CDR1 is MNHNS and CDR2 SASEGT. As DNA, the CDR3 is TGTGCCAGCAGTGAAAATGAAGTCTCTGGGGCCAACGTCCTGACTTTC. It is translated as CASSENEVSGANVLTF.

J is TRBJ1-2 and V is TRBV5-4; possibly TRBD1 for D (5 bases). V lost 10 bases and J lost 5, with 15 bases in between. Germline CDR1 and CDR2: SGHNT and YYREEE (reference sequence). This CDR3 comprises 12 residues. The CDR3 region has the DNA TGTGCCGGGGGGACGAGGGGATATGGCTACACCTTC. It specifies CAGGTRGYGYTF.

This clone was recorded only once. The gene calls are TRBV2 and TRBJ1-5; D is uncertain. The CDR3 consists of 13 residues. CDR1 SNHLY and CDR2 FYNNEI come from the germline V gene. V was shortened by 7 bases and J by 4 bases, with 11 bases between the two germline ends. As DNA, the CDR3 is TGTGCCAGCACTCTGAACGAGAATCAGCCCCAGCATTTT. It specifies CASTLNENQPQHF.

The chain links TRBV10-3 to TRBJ1-6; TRBD1 matches at 7 bases. Trimming removed 5 bases from V and 3 bases from J; junction bases left unmatched: 1. Germline V CDR1 and CDR2: ENHRY, SYGVKD. This CDR3 has 14 amino acids. CDR3: CAISRDSYNSPLHF. CDR3 coding DNA: TGTGCCATCAGTCGGGACAGCTATAATTCACCCCTCCACTTT.